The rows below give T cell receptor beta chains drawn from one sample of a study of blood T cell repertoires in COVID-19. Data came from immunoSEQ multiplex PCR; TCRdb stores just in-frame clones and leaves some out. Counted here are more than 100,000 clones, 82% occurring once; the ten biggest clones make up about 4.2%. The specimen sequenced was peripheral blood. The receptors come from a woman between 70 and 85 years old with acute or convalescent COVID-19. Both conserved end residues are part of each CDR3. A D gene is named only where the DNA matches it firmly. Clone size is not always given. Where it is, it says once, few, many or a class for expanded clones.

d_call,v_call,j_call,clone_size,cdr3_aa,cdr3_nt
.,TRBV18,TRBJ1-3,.,CASSPTAGLSGNTIYF,TGTGCCAGCTCACCAACGGCAGGCCTCTCTGGAAACACCATATATTTT
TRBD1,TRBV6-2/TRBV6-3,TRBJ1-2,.,CASSDGTGESGYGYTF,TGTGCCAGCAGTGACGGGACAGGGGAAAGCGGCTATGGCTACACCTTC
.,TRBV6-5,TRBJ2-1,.,CASSYEYGVLNEQFF,TGTGCCAGCAGTTACGAGTACGGGGTCCTTAATGAGCAGTTCTTC
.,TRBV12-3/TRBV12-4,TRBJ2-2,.,CASTIGGGGELFF,TGTGCCAGCACCATAGGGGGTGGCGGGGAGCTGTTTTTT
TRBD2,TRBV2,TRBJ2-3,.,CASLLTSGGAADTQYF,TGTGCCAGCCTCCTGACTAGCGGGGGGGCCGCAGATACGCAGTATTTT
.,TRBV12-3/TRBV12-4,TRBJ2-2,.,CASSTSSTGELFF,TGTGCCAGCAGTACTAGCTCGACCGGGGAGCTGTTTTTT
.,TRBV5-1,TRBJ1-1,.,CASSLGHVNTEAFF,TGCGCCAGCAGCTTGGGACACGTGAACACTGAAGCTTTCTTT
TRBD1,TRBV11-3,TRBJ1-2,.,CASRGDTGDGYTF,TGTGCCAGCAGGGGGGATACAGGGGACGGCTACACCTTC
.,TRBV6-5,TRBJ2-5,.,CASSYYVGGTETQYF,TGTGCCAGCAGTTACTATGTTGGGGGGACAGAGACCCAGTACTTC
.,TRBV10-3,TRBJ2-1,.,CAISESLAGAVANEQFF,TGTGCCATCAGTGAGTCGCTTGCGGGGGCTGTGGCAAATGAGCAGTTCTTC
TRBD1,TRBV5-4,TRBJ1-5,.,CASSSGTGNQPQHF,TGTGCCAGCAGCTCCGGGACAGGCAATCAGCCCCAGCATTTT
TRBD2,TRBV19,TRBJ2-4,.,CASSNQREGKNIQYF,TGTGCCAGTAGTAACCAGCGGGAGGGCAAAAACATTCAGTACTTC
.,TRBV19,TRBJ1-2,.,CASSPDNWNYGYTF,TGTGCCAGTAGCCCGGACAATTGGAACTATGGCTACACCTTC
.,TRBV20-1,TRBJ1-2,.,CSVGRAYGYTF,TGCAGTGTTGGGAGAGCCTATGGCTACACCTTC
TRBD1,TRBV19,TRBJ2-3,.,CASSARTGGRTDTQYF,TGTGCCAGTAGTGCAAGAACAGGGGGTCGCACAGATACGCAGTATTTT
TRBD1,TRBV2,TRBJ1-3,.,CASSPRGQGYSGNTIYF,TGTGCCAGCAGTCCGCGGGGACAGGGTTATAGTGGAAACACCATATATTTT
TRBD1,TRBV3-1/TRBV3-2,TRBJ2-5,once,CASSQVGTGGQETQYF,TGTGCCAGCAGCCAAGTCGGGACAGGGGGGCAAGAGACCCAGTACTTC
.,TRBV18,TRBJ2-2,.,CASSPSNTSPGELFF,TGTGCCAGCTCACCCTCCAACACTAGCCCCGGGGAGCTGTTTTTT
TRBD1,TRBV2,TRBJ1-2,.,CASSVRTGLNYGYTF,TGTGCCAGCAGTGTGAGGACAGGTCTTAACTATGGCTACACCTTC
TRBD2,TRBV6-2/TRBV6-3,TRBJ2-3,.,CASSYNIAGENTDTQYF,TGTGCCAGCAGTTACAACATAGCGGGGGAAAACACAGATACGCAGTATTTT
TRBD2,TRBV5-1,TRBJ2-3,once,CASSESSGGTDTQYF,TGCGCCAGCAGCGAATCTAGCGGGGGAACAGATACGCAGTATTTT
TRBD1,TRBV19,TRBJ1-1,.,CASSTQDRGNTEAFF,TGTGCCAGTAGTACCCAGGACAGGGGGAACACTGAAGCTTTCTTT
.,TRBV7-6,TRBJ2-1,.,CASSPSTAYNEQFF,TGTGCCAGCAGCCCCTCGACAGCATACAATGAGCAGTTCTTC
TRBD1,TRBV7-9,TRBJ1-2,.,CASSLPGTGLRGYTF,TGTGCCAGCAGCTTACCTGGGACAGGGCTAAGAGGCTACACCTTC
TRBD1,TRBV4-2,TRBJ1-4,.,CASSQDLYRGNEKLFF,TGTGCCAGCAGCCAAGATCTATACAGGGGAAATGAAAAACTGTTTTTT
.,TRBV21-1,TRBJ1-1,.,CASSISQTEAFF,TGTGCCAGCAGCATATCGCAGACTGAAGCTTTCTTT
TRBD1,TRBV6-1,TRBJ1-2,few,CASSEFGQGAHGYGYTF,TGTGCCAGCAGCGAATTTGGACAGGGGGCGCATGGCTATGGCTACACCTTC
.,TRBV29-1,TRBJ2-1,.,CSAWGPSSYNEQFF,TGCAGCGCCTGGGGCCCGAGCTCCTACAATGAGCAGTTCTTC
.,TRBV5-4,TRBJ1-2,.,CASSLDRVDGYTF,TGTGCCAGCAGCTTGGACAGGGTTGATGGCTACACCTTC
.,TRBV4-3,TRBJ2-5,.,CASSQDVGGQETQYF,TGCGCCAGCAGCCAAGACGTGGGGGGTCAAGAGACCCAGTACTTC
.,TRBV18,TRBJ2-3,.,CASSPVEGVRADTQYF,TGTGCCAGCTCACCAGTAGAAGGGGTTCGGGCAGATACGCAGTATTTT
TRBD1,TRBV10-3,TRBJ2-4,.,CAIRGAGTENIQYF,TGTGCCATCAGGGGGGCAGGGACAGAAAACATTCAGTACTTC
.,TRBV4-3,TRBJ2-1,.,CASSQDEGGQVGEQFF,TGCGCCAGCAGCCAAGATGAGGGGGGGCAGGTGGGTGAGCAGTTCTTC
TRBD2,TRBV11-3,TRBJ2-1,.,CASSSVIQESGGPYNEQFF,TGTGCCAGCAGCTCCGTCATTCAAGAAAGCGGGGGACCATACAATGAGCAGTTCTTC
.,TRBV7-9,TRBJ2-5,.,CASSLNHVAARETQYF,TGTGCCAGCAGCTTAAATCATGTGGCGGCCCGAGAGACCCAGTACTTC
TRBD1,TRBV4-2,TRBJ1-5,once,CASSPTPRWDRGLSNQPQHF,TGTGCCAGCAGCCCAACTCCGCGTTGGGACAGGGGGCTTTCAAATCAGCCCCAGCATTTT
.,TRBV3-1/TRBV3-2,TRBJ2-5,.,CASSHRVKETQYF,TGTGCCAGCAGCCACCGGGTCAAAGAGACCCAGTACTTC
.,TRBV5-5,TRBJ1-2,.,CASSSGTLILYGYTF,TGTGCCAGCAGCTCTGGTACTCTGATCCTCTATGGCTACACCTTC
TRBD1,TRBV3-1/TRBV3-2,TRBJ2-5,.,CASSRDRALQETQYF,TGTGCCAGCAGCCGGGACAGGGCTCTCCAAGAGACCCAGTACTTC
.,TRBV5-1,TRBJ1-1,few,CASSTNSGTEAFF,TGCGCCAGCAGCACAAACAGTGGTACTGAAGCTTTCTTT
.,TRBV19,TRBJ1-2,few,CASSIASGGTYGYTF,TGTGCCAGTAGTATAGCCTCGGGCGGGACCTATGGCTACACCTTC
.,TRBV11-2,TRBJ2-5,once,CASSLGPYQETQYF,TGTGCCAGCAGCTTAGGTCCTTACCAAGAGACCCAGTACTTC
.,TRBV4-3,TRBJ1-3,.,CASSQDPGVATIYF,TGCGCCAGCAGCCAAGACCCAGGGGTAGCCACCATATATTTT
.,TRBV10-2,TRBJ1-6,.,CASRDSSYNSPLHF,TGCGCCAGCAGGGACAGCTCCTATAATTCACCCCTCCACTTT
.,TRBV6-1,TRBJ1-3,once,CASSESSNTIYF,TGTGCCAGCAGTGAAAGTAGCAACACCATATATTTT
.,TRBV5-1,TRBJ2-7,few,CASSSELDEQYF,TGCGCCAGCAGCTCCGAATTAGACGAGCAGTACTTC
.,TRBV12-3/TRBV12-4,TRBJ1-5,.,CASSFTGESPQHF,TGTGCCAGCAGTTTTACGGGAGAGTCGCCCCAGCATTTT
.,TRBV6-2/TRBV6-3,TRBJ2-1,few,CASSDRKSSYNEQFF,TGTGCCAGCAGTGATCGCAAGAGCTCCTACAATGAGCAGTTCTTC
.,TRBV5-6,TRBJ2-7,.,CASSLASSVYEQYF,TGTGCCAGCAGCTTGGCCTCTTCAGTCTACGAGCAGTACTTC
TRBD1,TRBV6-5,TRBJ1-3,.,CASSYQTGTGNTIYF,TGTGCCAGCAGTTACCAGACAGGGACTGGAAACACCATATATTTT
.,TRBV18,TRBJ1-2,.,CASSPGTRTNYGYTF,TGTGCCAGCTCACCTGGGACAAGGACTAACTATGGCTACACCTTC